This TCR beta chain was observed in a study of cytomegalovirus exposure and HLA in healthy donors. Whole-study context: The 100 to 150 validation repertoires and the approximately 690 first-cohort repertoires shared a platform, a later analysis reported.

About this clone: Its antigen is unidentified.

The assay was immunoSEQ multiplex PCR, and TCRdb's table has in-frame clones only and misses some. The sample has 78,000 or so clones, 90% to 97% seen once; the top ten hold roughly 1.6%. Study-level results: Clusters of TCRs from the first cohort tended to co-occur in the 90 to 150 validation repertoires (as a later analysis found).

Germline CDR1 and CDR2: SEHNR and FQNEAQ (reference sequence). This CDR3 comprises 14 residues. V dropped 5 bases and J dropped 3 bases, with 14 bases sitting between them. This chain links TRBV7-9 with TRBJ2-7, with TRBD1 as a possible D gene (7 bases). The TCR comes from a man younger than 35 in good health and CMV-seropositive. Sequencing was performed on PBMCs. CDR3 DNA sequence: TGTGCCAGCAGCCAGGGCCAGGGGGGCTACGAGCAGTACTTC. This codes for CASSQGQGGYEQYF. The full variable domain, in which reference TRBV7-9 and TRBJ2-7 provide the parts outside the CDR3, is DTGVSQNPRHKITKRGQNVTFRCDPISEHNRLYWYRQTLGQGPEFLTYFQNEAQLEKSRLLSDRFSAERPKGSFSTLEIQRTEQGDSAMYLCASSQGQGGYEQYFGPGTRLTVT.